Described below is a single TCR beta chain sequence and its context. This entry is derived from a study of T cell responses to AZD1222 COVID-19 vaccine. Germline loops: CDR1 SGHTA, CDR2 FQGTGA. The CDR3 loop spans 16 amino acids. Trimming stripped 3 bases from V and 0 bases from J, with 14 bases between. Libraries were prepared by immunoSEQ multiplex PCR; TCRdb keeps only in-frame clonotypes and omits some of them. Of tens of thousands of clones in the sample, about nine tenths are singletons; the top ten hold around 5%. Material: peripheral blood, obtained on day 0 of AZD1222 vaccination. This sequence originates from an adult in good health. The rearrangement uses TRBV7-3 and TRBJ1-2; D not resolved. CDR3 amino acids: CASSLETGSANYGYTF. The CDR3 coding sequence is TGTGCCAGCAGCTTGGAAACGGGATCAGCTAACTATGGCTACACCTTC.